This TCR beta chain is from a study of human T cells and chemical hapten exposure. Study context: Upper-back patch tests with 0.01% DPC were read at 6 days.

What the library attached to individual cDNA molecules were unique molecular identifiers. Per the original methods: More than 95,000 TCRs per sample was the median, with a range of roughly 23,224 to 690,600. TCRdb redid the calling of the RACE reads with MiXCR, one entry per CDR3 protein. The V and J calls reflect TCRdb's pipeline rather than the authors' work. The profile covers a few hundred thousand distinct CDR3 sequences, with 4.5% to 7% appearing a single time and roughly 8.2% taken by the ten largest. Time point of the sample: pre-sensitization, week 0. Treatment specified: therapeutic diphenylcyclopropenone sensitization with weekly scalp DPC. Blood collection happened ahead of applying each patch test. V was clipped by 6 bases and J by 0 bases, with 15 bases between them. Germline V lookup: CDR1 SNHLY, CDR2 FYNNEI. This CDR3 has 16 amino acids.

This TCR was recovered from a young woman with alopecia areata. Some clones in this sample may be carry-over from other donors' samples. The rearrangement links TRBV2 to TRBJ2-1; a possible D gene is TRBD1 (7 bases). The sequences come from whole blood, collected in connection with sensitization to the hapten diphenylcyclopropenone (DPC). The CDR3 region has the DNA TGTGCCAGCAGCGGACTAAGGGGGCGCTCCTACAATGAGCAGTTCTTC. This gives the protein CASSGLRGRSYNEQFF.